The present T cell receptor beta chain was sequenced within a study of identifying expanded T cells in peripheral blood. Clones were sequenced by immunoSEQ multiplex PCR, and TCRdb holds only the in-frame ones, with some missing. The sample yields roughly 84,000 clones, 70% to 90% seen once. CDR3 length equals 15 residues. Looked up from germline, CDR1 is SNHLY and CDR2 is FYNNEI. Trimming took 6 bases from V and 5 from J; bases not matched to a gene: 12. The receptor was isolated from a person aged 18-69 years in good health. The specimen sequenced was blood. The V and J genes are TRBV2 and TRBJ1-2, with 7 nucleotides matching TRBD1. CDR3 residues: CASRELRDRSYGYTF. The CDR3 nucleotides are TGTGCCAGCAGAGAACTCCGGGACAGATCTTATGGCTACACCTTC.